This T cell receptor beta chain was found in a study of T cell responses to AZD1222 COVID-19 vaccine. CDR3 size: 14 residues. V lost 5 bases to trimming and J lost 6 bases, with 14 bases between them. The germline V gene has CDR1 PRHDT and CDR2 FYEKMQ (reference sequence). General study results and limits: Scientists sampled the repertoires only once the peak T cell response had passed.

TCRdb's copy holds only in-frame clones and misses some; the assay was immunoSEQ multiplex PCR. Of tens of thousands of clones listed, 85% to 90% were seen once; the top ten hold around 10%. For this clone: Its target is not known.

The chain couples TRBV13 to TRBJ1-5, with D perhaps matching TRBD1 (5 bases). The sample was peripheral blood, taken 28 days after the second AZD1222 dose. This TCR was recovered from an adult who received the AZD1222 COVID-19 vaccine. The CDR3 region has the DNA TGTGCCAGCAGCCAGGCAGGGTATGGTCAGCCCCAGCATTTT. This translates into CASSQAGYGQPQHF.